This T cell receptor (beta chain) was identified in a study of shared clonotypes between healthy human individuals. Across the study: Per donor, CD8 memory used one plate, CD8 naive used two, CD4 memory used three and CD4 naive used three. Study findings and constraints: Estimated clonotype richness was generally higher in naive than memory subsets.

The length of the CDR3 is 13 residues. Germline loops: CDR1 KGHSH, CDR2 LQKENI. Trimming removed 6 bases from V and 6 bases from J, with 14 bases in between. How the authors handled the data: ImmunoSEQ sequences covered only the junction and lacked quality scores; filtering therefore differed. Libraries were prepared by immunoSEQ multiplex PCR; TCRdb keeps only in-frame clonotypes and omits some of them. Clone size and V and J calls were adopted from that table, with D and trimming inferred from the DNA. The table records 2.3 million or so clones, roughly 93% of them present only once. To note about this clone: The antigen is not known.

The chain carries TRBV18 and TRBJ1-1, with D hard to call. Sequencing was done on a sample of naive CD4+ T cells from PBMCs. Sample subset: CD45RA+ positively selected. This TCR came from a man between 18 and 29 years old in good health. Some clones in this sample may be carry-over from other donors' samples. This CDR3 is CASSRPIRPEAFF. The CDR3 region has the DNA TGTGCCAGCTCGCGACCGATTAGACCTGAAGCTTTCTTT.